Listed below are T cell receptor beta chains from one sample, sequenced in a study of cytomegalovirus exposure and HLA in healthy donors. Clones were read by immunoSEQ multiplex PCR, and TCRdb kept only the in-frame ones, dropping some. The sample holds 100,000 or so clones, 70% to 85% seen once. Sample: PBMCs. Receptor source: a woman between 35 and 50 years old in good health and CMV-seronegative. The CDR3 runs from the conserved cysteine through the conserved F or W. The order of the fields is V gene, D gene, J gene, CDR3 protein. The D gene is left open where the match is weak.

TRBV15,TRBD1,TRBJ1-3,CATSRAPRWGTGDGNTIYF
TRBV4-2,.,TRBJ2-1,CASSPGEDSYNEQFF
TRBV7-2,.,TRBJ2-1,CASSRRLGRVSYNEQFF
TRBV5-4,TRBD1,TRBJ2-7,CASSQGAYYEQYF
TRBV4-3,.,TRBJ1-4,CASSLDRGYEKLFF
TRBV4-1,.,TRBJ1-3,CASSLGRAVGGNTIYF
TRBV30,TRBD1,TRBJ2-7,CAGTGNYEQYF
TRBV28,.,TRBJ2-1,CASSFLPNEQFF
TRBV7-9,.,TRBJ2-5,CASSPILLQETQYF
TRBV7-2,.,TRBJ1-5,CASSLLGRGNQPQHF
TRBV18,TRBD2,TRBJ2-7,CASSSSQRELGGEQYF
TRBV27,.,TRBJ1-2,CASSLSSGLPGYTF
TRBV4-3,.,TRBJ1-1,CASSQDRAGEAFF
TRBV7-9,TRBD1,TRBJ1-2,CASSLSRQGSYGYTF
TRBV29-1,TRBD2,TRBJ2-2,CSARRDYVSTGELFF
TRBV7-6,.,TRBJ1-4,CASSLSEPGSKLFF
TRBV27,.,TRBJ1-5,CASSLFSSAGDNQPQHF
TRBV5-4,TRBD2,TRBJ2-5,CASSLALVAGGGTETQYF
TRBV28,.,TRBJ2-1,CASILRGGTYNEQFF
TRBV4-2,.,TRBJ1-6,CASSQPKTETNSPLHF
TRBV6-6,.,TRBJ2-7,CASRARVTAYEQYF
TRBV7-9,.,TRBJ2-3,CASSLALDSTSTDTQYF
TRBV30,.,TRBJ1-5,CAWSVGQPQHF
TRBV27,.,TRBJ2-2,CASTKHGGRLNTGELFF
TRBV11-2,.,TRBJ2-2,CASSLDSTGNTGELFF
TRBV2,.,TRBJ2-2,CASSYLRTGELFF
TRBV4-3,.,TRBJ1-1,CASSQDDTAGDTEAFF
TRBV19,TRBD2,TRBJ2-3,CASSISAGGESSTDTQYF
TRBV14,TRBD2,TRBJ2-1,CASSPTSGGANEQFF
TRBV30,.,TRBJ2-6,CAWRSGKANVLTF
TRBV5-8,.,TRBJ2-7,CASSLSRPYEQYF
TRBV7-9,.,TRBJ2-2,CASSLTASNGELFF
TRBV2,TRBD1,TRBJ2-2,CASSRDRASGELFF
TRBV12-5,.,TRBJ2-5,CACGKLRVETQYF
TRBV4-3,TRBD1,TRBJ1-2,CASSQQGGNYGYTF
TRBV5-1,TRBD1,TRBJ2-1,CASSEQGPSYNEQFF
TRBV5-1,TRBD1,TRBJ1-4,CASSLVADRRGQLFF
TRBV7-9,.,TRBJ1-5,CASSEARGNQPQHF
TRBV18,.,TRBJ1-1,CASSPSGRNTEAFF
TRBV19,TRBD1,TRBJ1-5,CASMASSQGEGQPQHF
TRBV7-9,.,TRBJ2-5,CASSHQYQETQYF
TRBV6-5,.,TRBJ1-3,CASSSGTRGNTIYF
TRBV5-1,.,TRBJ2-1,CASSLIEGVYNEQFF
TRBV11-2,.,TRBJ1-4,CASSFQTTNEKLFF
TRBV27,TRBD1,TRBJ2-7,CASSGTAKLSYEQYF
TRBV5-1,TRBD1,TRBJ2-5,CASSLLVGTGEETQYF
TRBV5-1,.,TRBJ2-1,CASSLQGSPTYNEQFF
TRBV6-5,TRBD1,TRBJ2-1,CASSPDRGTEQFF
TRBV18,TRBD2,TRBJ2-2,CASSPHLGGGNTGELFF
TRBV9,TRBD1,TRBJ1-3,CASSVGTGTGNTIYF
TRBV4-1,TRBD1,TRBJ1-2,CASSQPRDRAGYGYTF
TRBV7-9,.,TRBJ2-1,CASSPGIGGQGDEQFF
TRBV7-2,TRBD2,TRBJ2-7,CASSPTSGPYEQYF